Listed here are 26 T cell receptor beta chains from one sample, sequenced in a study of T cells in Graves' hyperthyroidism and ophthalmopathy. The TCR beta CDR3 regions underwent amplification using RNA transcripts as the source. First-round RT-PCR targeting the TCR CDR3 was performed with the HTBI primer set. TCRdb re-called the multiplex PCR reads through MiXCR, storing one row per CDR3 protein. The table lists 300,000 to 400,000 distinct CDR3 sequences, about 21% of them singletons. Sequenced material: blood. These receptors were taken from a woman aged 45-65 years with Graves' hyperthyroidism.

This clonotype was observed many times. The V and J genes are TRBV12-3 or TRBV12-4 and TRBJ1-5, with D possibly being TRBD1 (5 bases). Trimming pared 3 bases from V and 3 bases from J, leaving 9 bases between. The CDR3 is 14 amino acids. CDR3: CASSLGGFNQPQHF. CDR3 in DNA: TGTGCCAGCAGTTTGGGGGGGTTCAATCAGCCCCAGCATTTT.

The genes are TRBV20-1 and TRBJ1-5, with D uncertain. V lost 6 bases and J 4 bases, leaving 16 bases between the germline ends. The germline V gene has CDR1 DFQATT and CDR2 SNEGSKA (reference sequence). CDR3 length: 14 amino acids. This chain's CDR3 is CSAKANTENQPQHF. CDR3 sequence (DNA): TGCAGTGCCAAGGCAAACACAGAGAATCAGCCCCAGCATTTT.

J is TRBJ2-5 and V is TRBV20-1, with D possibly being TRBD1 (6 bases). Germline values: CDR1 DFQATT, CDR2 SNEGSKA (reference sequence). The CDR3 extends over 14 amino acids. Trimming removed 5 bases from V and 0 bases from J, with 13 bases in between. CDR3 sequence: CSAPGQRHQETQYF. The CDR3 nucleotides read TGCAGTGCTCCCGGACAGCGGCACCAAGAGACCCAGTACTTC.

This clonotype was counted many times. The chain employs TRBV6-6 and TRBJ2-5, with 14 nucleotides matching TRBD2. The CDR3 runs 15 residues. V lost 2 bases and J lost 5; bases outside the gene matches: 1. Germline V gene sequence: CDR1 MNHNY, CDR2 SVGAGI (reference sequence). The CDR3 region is CASSYGLAGGETQYF. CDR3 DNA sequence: TGTGCCAGCAGTTACGGACTAGCGGGGGGTGAGACCCAGTACTTC.

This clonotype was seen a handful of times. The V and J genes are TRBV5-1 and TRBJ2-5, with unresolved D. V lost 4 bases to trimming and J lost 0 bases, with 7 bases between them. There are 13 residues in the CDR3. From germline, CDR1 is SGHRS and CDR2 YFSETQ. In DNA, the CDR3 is TGCGCCAGCAGCCTAGAGTACCAAGAGACCCAGTACTTC. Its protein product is CASSLEYQETQYF. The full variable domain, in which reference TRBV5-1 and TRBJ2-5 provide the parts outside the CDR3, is KAGVTQTPRYLIKTRGQQVTLSCSPISGHRSVSWYQQTPGQGLQFLFEYFSETQRNKGNFPGRFSGRQFSNSRSEMNVSTLELGDSALYLCASSLEYQETQYFGPGTRLLVL.

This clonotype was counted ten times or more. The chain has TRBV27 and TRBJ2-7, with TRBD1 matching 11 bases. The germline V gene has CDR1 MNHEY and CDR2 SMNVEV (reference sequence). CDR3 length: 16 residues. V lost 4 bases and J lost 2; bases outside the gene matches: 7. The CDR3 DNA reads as TGTGCCAGCAGTTCCTCTCCGGGACAGGGGGCCTACGAGCAGTACTTC. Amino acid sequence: CASSSSPGQGAYEQYF.

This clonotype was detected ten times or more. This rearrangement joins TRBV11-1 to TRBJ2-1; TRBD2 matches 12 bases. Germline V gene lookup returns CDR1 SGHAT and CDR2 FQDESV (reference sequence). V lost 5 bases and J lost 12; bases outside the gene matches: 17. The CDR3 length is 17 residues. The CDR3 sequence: CASSPTPSSGGGVGQFF. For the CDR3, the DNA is TGTGCCAGCAGCCCAACTCCCTCTAGCGGGGGGGGTGTGGGGCAGTTCTTC. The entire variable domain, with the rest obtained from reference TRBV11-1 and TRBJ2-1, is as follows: EAEVAQSPRYKITEKSQAVAFWCDPISGHATLYWYRQILGQGPELLVQFQDESVVDDSQLPKDRFSAERLKGVDSTLKIQPAELGDSAMYLCASSPTPSSGGGVGQFFGPGTRLTVL.

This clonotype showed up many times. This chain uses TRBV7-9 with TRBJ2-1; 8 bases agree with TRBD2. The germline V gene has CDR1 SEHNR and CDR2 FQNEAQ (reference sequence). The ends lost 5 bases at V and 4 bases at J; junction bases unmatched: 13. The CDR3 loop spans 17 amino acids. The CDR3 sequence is CASSAFGVAGKYNEQFF. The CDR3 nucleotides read TGTGCCAGCAGCGCATTCGGGGTAGCGGGGAAATACAATGAGCAGTTCTTC.

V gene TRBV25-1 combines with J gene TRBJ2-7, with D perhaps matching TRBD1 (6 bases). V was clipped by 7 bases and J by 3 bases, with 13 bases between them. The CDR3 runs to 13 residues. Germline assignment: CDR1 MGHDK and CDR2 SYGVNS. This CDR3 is CASTGQGNYEQYF. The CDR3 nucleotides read TGTGCCAGCACCGGCCAGGGGAACTACGAGCAGTACTTC.

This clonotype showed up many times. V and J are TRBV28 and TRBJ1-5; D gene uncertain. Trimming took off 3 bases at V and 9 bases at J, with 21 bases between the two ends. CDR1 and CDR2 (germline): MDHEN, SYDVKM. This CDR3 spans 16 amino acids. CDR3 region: CASSFGDNAAGRPQHF. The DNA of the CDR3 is TGTGCCAGCAGTTTTGGAGACAACGCCGCGGGAAGGCCCCAGCATTTT.

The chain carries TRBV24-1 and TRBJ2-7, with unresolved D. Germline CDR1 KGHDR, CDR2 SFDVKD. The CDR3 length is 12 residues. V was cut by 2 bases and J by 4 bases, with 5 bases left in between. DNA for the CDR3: TGTGCCACCAGTGATTCTCTTTACGAGCAGTACTTC. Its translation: CATSDSLYEQYF.

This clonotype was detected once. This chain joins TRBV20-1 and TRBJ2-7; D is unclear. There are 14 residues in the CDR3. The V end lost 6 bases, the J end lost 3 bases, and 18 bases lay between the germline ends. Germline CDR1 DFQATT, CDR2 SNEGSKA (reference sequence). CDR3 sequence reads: CSAHRAEFRYEQYF. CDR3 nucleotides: TGCAGTGCACATCGGGCTGAGTTTCGCTACGAGCAGTACTTC.

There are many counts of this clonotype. The CDR3 sequence is CSVDYPTGTDTQYF. CDR3 DNA: TGCAGCGTTGACTACCCTACTGGCACAGATACGCAGTATTTT. J is TRBJ2-3 and V is TRBV29-1; D uncertain. Germline-derived CDR1 and CDR2 are SQVTM and ANQGSEA. V shed 3 bases and J shed 1 base, with 11 bases lying between them. CDR3 length: 14 residues.

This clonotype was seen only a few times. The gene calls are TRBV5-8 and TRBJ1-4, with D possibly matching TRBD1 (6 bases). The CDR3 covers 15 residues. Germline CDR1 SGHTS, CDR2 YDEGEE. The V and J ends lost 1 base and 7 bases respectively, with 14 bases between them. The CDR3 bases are TGTGCCAGCAGCTTGCCGGACAGATTCTTTGAAAAACTGTTTTTT. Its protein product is CASSLPDRFFEKLFF.

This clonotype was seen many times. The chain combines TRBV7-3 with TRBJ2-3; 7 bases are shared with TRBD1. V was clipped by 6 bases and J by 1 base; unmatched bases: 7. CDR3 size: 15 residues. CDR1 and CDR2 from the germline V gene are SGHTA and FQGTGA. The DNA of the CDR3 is TGTGCCAGCAGTCCCGGACAGGCTGGCACAGATACGCAGTATTTT. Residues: CASSPGQAGTDTQYF.

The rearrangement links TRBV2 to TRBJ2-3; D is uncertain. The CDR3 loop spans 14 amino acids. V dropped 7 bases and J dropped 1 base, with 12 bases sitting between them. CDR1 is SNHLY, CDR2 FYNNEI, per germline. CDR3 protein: CASKASIGTDTQYF. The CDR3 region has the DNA TGTGCCAGCAAAGCGAGTATAGGCACAGATACGCAGTATTTT.

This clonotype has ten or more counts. DNA of the CDR3: TGTGCCAGCAGGCGGACCTTTTCATGGGAGCAGTACTTC. Encoded protein: CASRRTFSWEQYF. The chain combines TRBV28 with TRBJ2-7; no definite D call. Per the germline V gene, CDR1 is MDHEN and CDR2 is SYDVKM. The V end lost 6 bases, the J end lost 7 bases, and 16 bases lay between the germline ends. The CDR3 sequence is 13 residues long.

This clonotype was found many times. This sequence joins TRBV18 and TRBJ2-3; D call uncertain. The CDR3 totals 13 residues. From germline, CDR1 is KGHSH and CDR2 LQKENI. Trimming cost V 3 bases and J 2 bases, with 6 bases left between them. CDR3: CASSPAATDTQYF. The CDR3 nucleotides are TGTGCCAGCTCACCCGCTGCCACAGATACGCAGTATTTT.

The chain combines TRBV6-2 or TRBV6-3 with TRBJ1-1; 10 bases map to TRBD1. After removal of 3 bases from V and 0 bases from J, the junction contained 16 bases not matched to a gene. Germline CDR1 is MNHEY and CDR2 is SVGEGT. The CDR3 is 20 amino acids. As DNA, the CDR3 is TGTGCCAGCAGTTATCCTGGACAGGGGGGGAAACAAGCCATGAACACTGAAGCTTTCTTT. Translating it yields CASSYPGQGGKQAMNTEAFF.

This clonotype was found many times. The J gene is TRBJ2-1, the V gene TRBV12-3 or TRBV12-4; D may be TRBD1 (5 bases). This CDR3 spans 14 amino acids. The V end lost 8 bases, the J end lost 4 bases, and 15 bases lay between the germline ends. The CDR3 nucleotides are TGTGCCAGCTCAGACAGCGATAAATACAATGAGCAGTTCTTC. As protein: CASSDSDKYNEQFF.

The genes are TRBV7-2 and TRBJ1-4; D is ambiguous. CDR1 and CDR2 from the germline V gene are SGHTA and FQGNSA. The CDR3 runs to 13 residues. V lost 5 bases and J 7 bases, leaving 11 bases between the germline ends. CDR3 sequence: CASSRGMGEKLFF. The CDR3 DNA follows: TGTGCCAGCAGCCGTGGGATGGGTGAAAAACTGTTTTTT.

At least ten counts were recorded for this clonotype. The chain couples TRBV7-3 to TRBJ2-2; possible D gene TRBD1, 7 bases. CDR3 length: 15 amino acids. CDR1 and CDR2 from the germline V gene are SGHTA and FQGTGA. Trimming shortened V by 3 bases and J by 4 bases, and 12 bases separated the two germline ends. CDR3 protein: CASSFSGGGTGELFF. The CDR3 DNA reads TGTGCCAGCAGCTTTTCAGGGGGAGGCACCGGGGAGCTGTTTTTT.

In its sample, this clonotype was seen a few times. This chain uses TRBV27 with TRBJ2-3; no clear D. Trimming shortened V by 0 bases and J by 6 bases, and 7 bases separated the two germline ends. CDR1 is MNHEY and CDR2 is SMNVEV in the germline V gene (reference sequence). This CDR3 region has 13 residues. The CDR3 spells CASSLSVRDTQYF. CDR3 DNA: TGTGCCAGCAGTTTATCAGTACGGGATACGCAGTATTTT.

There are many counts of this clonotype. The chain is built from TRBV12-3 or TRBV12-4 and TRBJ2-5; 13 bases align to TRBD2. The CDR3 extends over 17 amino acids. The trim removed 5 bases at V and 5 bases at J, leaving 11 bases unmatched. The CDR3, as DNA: TGTGCCAGCAGTGGGGGACTAGCGGGGCCTTTGGGGGAGACCCAGTACTTC. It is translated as CASSGGLAGPLGETQYF.

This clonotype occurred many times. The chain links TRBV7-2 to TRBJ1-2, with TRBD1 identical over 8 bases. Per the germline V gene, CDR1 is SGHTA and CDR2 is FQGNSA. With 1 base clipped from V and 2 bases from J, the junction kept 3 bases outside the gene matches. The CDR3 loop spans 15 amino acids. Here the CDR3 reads CASSLGPGGNYGYTF. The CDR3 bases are TGTGCCAGCAGCTTAGGTCCAGGGGGCAACTATGGCTACACCTTC. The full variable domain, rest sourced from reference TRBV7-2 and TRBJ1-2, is GAGVSQSPSNKVTEKGKDVELRCDPISGHTALYWYRQSLGQGLEFLIYFQGNSAPDKSGLPSDRFSAERTGGSVSTLTIQRTQQEDSAVYLCASSLGPGGNYGYTFGSGTRLTVV.

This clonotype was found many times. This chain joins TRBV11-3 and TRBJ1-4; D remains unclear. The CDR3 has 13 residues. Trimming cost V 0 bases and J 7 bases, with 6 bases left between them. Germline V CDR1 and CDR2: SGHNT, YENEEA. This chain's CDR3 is CASSLDMGEKLFF. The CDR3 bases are TGTGCCAGCAGCTTAGATATGGGTGAAAAACTGTTTTTT.